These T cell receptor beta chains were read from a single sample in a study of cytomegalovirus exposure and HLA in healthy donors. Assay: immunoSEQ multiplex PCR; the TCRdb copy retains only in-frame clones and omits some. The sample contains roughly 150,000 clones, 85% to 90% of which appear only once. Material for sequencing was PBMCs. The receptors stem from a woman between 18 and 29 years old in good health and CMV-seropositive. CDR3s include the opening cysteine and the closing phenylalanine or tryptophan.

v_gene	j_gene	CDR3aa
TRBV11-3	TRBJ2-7	CASSLTQGAYEQYF
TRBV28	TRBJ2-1	CASSSSSSGRLYNEQFF
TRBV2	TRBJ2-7	CASIGTGSSYEQYF
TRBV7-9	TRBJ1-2	CASSFGSSYGYTF
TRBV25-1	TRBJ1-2	CATGTLENYGYTF
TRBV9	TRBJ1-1	CASSAGQERGTEAFF
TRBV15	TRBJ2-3	CATSSHRTVSTDTQYF
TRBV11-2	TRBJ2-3	CASSHGLAGRTDTQYF
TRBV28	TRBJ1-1	CASSLGPLGAFF
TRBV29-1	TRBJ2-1	CSARDRDSYNEQFF
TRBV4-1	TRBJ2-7	CASSPSQGNYEQYF
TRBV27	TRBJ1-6	CASSLRAASSYNSPLHF
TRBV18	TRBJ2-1	CASSPPALAGSSYNEQFF
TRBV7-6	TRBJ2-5	CASSFYSGRTKETQYF
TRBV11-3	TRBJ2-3	CASSSGLARDTQYF
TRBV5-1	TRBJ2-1	CASSLSEEPYNEQFF
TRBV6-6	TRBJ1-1	CASRGQGVTEAFF
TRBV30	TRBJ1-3	CAWSPGQPSGNTIYF
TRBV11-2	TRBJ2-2	CASSLASGKNTGELFF
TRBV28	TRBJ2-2	CASINAGVGNTGELFF
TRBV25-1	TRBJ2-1	CASSEASNEQFF
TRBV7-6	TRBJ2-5	CASSLGREGRSETQYF
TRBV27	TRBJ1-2	CASSPTANYGYTF
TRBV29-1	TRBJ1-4	CSVRQGSNEKLFF
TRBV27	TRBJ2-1	CASSSPSGRDEQFF
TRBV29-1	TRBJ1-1	CSVERLTGGNTEAFF
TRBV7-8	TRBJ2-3	CASSGGRGGVLNTQYF
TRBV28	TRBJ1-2	CASSSLTGDGPFYGYTF
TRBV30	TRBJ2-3	CAWYGQGIRTDTQYF
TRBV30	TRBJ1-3	CASGESSGNTIYF
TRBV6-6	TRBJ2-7	CASSPTSGSYEQYF
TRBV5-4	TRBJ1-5	CASSLDRAVSQPQHF
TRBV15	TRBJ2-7	CATSREVSSYEQYF
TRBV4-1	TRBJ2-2	CASTPSVASTGELFF
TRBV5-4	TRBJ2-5	CASSPASGEETQYF
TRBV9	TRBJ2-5	CASSVATRGGETQYF
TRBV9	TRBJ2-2	CASSAGTSGSTGELFF
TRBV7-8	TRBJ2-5	CASIEEGQLGTQYF
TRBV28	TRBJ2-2	CASSFNLGGTGELFF
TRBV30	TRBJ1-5	CAWSLAGTTNQPQHF
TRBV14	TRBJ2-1	CASSLSTGTGSWYEQFF
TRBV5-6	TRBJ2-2	CASSLGRLGTGELFF
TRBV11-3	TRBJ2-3	CASSSKGRAANTQYF
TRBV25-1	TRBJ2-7	CASSSLDGSSYEQYF
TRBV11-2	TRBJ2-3	CASSLTGLSTDTQYF
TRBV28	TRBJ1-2	CASRGQGHGYTF
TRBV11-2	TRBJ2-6	CASSSGRAGANVLTF
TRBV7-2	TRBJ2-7	CASSLRETSGKGEQYF
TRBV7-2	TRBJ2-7	CASSENWGSAYEQYF
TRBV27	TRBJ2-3	CASSQPSGRALDTQYF